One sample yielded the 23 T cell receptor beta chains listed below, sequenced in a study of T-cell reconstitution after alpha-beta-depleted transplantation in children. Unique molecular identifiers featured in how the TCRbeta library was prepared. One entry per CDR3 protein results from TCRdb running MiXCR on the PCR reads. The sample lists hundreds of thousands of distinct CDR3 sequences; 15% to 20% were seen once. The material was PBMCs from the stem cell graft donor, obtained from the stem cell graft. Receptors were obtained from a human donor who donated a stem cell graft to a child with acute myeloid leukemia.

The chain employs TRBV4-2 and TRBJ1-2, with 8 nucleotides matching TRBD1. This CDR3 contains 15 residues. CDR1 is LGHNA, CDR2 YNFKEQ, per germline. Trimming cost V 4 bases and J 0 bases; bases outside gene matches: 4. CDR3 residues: CASSPLQGANYGYTF. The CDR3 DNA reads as TGTGCCAGCAGCCCCTTACAGGGGGCTAACTATGGCTACACCTTC.

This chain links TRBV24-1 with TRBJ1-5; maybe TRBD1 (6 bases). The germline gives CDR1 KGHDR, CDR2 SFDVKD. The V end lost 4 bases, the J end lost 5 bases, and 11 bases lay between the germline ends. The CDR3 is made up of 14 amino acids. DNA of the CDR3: TGTGCCACCAGTGAGGACAGCGAATATCAGCCCCAGCATTTT. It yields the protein CATSEDSEYQPQHF.

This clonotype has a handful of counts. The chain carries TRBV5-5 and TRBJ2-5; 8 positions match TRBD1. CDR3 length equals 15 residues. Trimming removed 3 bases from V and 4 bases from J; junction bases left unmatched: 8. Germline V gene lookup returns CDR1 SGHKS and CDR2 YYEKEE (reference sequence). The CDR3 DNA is TGTGCCAGCAGCTCTGGACAGGGAGGAAGAGAGACCCAGTACTTC. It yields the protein CASSSGQGGRETQYF.

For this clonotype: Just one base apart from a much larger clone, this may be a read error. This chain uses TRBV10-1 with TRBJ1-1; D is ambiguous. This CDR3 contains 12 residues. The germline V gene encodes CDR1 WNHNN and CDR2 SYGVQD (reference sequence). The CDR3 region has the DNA TGCGCCAGCAGTGATAAGAACAGTGAAGCTTTCTTT. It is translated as CASSDKNSEAFF.

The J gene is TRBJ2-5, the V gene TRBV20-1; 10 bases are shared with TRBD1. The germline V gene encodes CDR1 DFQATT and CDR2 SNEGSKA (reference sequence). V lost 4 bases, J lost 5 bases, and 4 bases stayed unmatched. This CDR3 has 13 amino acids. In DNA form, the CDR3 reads TGCAGTGCTAACCGGGGACAGGGGGAGACCCAGTACTTC. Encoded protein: CSANRGQGETQYF.

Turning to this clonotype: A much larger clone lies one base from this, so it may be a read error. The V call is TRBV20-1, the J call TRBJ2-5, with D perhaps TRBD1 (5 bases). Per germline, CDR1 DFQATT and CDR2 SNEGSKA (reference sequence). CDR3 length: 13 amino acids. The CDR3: CSARETAEETQHF. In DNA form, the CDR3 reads TGCAGTGCTAGAGAGACAGCTGAAGAGACCCAGCACTTC.

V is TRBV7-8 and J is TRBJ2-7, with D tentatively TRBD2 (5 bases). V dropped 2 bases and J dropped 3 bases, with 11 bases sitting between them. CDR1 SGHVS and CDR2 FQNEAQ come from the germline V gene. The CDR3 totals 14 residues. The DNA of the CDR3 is TGTGCCAGCAGCTTACGAGGGTCTGGCTACGAGCAGTACTTC. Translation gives CASSLRGSGYEQYF.

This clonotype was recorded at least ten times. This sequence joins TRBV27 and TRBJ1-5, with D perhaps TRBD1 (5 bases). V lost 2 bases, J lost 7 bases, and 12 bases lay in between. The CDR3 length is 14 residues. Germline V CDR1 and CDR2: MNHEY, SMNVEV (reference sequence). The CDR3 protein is CASSLGGQSQPQHF. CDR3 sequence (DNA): TGTGCCAGCAGTTTAGGGGGTCAATCCCAGCCCCAGCATTTT.

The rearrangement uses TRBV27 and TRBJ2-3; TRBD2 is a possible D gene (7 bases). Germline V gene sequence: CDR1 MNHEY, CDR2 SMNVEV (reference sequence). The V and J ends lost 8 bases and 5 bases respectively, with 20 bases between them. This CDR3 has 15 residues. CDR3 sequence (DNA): TGTGCCAGCGGGTCGGCGGGGGCCGGGGGAGATACGCAGTATTTT. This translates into CASGSAGAGGDTQYF.

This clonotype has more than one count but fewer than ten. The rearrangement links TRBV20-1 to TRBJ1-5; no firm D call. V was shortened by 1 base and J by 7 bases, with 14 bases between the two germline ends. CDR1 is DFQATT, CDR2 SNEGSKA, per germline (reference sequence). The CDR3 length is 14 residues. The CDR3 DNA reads TGCAGTGCTAGAGTAGGACGGGCTGACCAGCCCCAGCATTTT. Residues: CSARVGRADQPQHF.

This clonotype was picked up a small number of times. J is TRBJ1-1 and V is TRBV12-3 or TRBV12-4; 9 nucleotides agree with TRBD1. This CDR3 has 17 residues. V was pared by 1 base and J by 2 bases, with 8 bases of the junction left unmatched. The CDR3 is CASSLVSGTGFNTEAFF. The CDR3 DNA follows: TGTGCCAGCAGTTTAGTCTCGGGGACAGGGTTTAACACTGAAGCTTTCTTT.

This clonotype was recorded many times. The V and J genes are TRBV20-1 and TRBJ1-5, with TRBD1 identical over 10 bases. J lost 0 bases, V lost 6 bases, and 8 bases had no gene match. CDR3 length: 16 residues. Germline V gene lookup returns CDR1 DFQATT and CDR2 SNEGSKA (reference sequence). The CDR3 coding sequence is TGCAGTGCCAGGGACAGGGGAATAGTTAGCAATCAGCCCCAGCATTTT. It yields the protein CSARDRGIVSNQPQHF.

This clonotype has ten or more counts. As DNA, the CDR3 is TGTGCCAGCAGTGAAAAGTTACGCACAGATACGCAGTATTTT. It yields the protein CASSEKLRTDTQYF. The genes are TRBV25-1 and TRBJ2-3; D uncertain. V was pared by 2 bases and J by 1 base, with 7 bases between. The CDR3 is made up of 14 amino acids. Germline-derived CDR1 and CDR2 are MGHDK and SYGVNS.

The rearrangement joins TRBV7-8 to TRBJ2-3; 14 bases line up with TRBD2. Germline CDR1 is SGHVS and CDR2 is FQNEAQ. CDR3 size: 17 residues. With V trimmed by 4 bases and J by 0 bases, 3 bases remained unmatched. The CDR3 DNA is TGTGCCAGCAGCTACAGACTAGCGGGGGGGAGCACAGATACGCAGTATTTT. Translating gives CASSYRLAGGSTDTQYF.

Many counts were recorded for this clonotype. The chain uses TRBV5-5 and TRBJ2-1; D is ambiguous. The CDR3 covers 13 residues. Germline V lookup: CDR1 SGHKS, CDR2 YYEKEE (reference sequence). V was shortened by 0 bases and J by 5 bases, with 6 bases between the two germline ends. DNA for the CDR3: TGTGCCAGCAGCTTGGCCAACAACAATGAGCAGTTCTTC. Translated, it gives CASSLANNNEQFF.

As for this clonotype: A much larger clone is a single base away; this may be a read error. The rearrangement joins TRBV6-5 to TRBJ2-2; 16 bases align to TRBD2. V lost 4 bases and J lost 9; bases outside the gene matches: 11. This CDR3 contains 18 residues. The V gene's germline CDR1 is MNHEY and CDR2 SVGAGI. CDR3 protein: CASSSWGTSGGGDRELFF. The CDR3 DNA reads TGTGCCAGCAGTTCTTGGGGGACTAGCGGGGGGGGAGACAGGGAGCTGTTTTTT.

CDR3 nucleotides: TGTGCCAGCAGTGAAGGGACAGTTAGACTAGGCAAAAACATTCAGTACTTC. Protein sequence: CASSEGTVRLGKNIQYF. The chain joins TRBV25-1 to TRBJ2-4; TRBD1 is a possible D gene (7 bases). V lost 2 bases to trimming and J lost 3 bases, with 17 bases between them. Germline CDR1 and CDR2: MGHDK and SYGVNS. The CDR3 is made up of 17 amino acids. Together with reference TRBV25-1 and TRBJ2-4, the CDR3 gives the full variable domain: EADIYQTPRYLVIGTGKKITLECSQTMGHDKMYWYQQDPGMELHLIHYSYGVNSTEKGDLSSESTVSRIRTEHFPLTLESARPSHTSQYLCASSEGTVRLGKNIQYFGAGTRLSVL.

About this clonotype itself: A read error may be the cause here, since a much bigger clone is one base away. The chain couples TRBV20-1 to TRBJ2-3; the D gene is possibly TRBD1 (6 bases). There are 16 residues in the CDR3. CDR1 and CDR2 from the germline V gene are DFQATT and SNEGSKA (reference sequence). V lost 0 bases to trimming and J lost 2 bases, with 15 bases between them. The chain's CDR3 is CSARDWAGTNTDTQYF. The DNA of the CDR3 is TGCAGTGCTAGAGATTGGGCAGGGACAAACACAGATACGCAGTATTTT.

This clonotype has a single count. The CDR3 loop reads CASSSGGYSNQPQHF. In DNA form, the CDR3 reads TGTGCCAGCAGTAGTGGGGGTTATAGCAATCAGCCCCAGCATTTT. J is TRBJ1-5 and V is TRBV2; D is perhaps TRBD1 (5 bases). V lost 5 bases and J 0 bases, leaving 11 bases between the germline ends. The CDR3 is 15 amino acids. Germline CDR1 reads SNHLY; CDR2 reads FYNNEI.

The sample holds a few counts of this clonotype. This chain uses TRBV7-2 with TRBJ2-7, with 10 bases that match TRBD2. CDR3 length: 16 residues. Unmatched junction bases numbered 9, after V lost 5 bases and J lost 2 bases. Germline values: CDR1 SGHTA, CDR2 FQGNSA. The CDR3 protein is CASSPEGLAGAYEQYF. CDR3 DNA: TGTGCCAGCAGCCCAGAGGGTCTAGCGGGGGCCTACGAGCAGTACTTC.

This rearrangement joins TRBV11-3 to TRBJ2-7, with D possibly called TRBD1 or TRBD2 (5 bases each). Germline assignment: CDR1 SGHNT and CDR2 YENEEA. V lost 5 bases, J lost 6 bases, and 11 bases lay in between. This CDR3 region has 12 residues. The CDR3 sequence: CASSGDAFEQYF. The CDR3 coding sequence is TGTGCCAGCAGCGGGGACGCCTTCGAGCAGTACTTC.

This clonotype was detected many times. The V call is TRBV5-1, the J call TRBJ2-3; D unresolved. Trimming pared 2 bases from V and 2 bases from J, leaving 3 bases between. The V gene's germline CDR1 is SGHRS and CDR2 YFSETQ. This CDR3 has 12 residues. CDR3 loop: CASSLDTDTQYF. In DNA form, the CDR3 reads TGCGCCAGCAGCTTAGACACAGATACGCAGTATTTT.

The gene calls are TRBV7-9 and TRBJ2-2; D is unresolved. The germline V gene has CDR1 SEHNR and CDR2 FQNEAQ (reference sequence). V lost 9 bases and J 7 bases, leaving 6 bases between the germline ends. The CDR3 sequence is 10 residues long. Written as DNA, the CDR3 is TGTGCCAGTGGCGGCGGGGAGCTGTTTTTT. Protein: CASGGGELFF.